Below, 2 T cell receptor beta chains from the same sample are listed, as sequenced in a study of cytomegalovirus exposure and HLA in healthy donors. Sequenced by immunoSEQ multiplex PCR; TCRdb stores in-frame clones only, minus some. The sample has 150,000 to 170,000 clones; around nine tenths are singletons. The sample was PBMCs. The receptors stem from a man aged 18 to 35 in good health and CMV-seropositive.

J is TRBJ2-1 and V is TRBV4-3; 7 bases map to TRBD1. The V gene's germline CDR1 is LGHNA and CDR2 YSLEER. The CDR3 has 15 amino acids. V dropped 2 bases and J dropped 7; count of bases not matched to a gene: 8. The CDR3 DNA reads TGCGCCAGCAGCCAACGGGACAGCGCCGGGAATGAGCAGTTCTTC. As protein: CASSQRDSAGNEQFF.

This clone was detected only once. J is TRBJ2-7 and V is TRBV14; 7 positions agree with TRBD2. V dropped 7 bases and J dropped 2; count of bases not matched to a gene: 11. Germline V gives CDR1 SGHDN, CDR2 FVKESK. This CDR3 has 15 residues. The CDR3 is CASNDGAGLAYEQYF. CDR3 DNA sequence: TGTGCCAGCAACGACGGAGCGGGGTTGGCCTACGAGCAGTACTTC.